The rows below give T cell receptor beta chains drawn from one sample of a study of cytomegalovirus exposure and HLA in healthy donors. Using immunoSEQ multiplex PCR, the repertoire was profiled, and TCRdb retains in-frame clones only, with some absent. The sample holds over 150,000 clones, roughly 85% seen once. The specimen was PBMCs. The receptor set was obtained from a man aged 25 to 40 in good health and CMV-seropositive. CDR3s include the opening cysteine and the closing phenylalanine or tryptophan. The D gene is left open where the match is weak.

v_gene: TRBV7-2; d_gene: TRBD1; j_gene: TRBJ1-1; len: 16; CDR3nt: TGTGCCAGCAGCTTAGTCGGGGCAGGGGGGAACACTGAAGCTTTCTTT; CDR3aa: CASSLVGAGGNTEAFF
v_gene: TRBV6-4; d_gene: .; j_gene: TRBJ1-1; len: 13; CDR3nt: TGTGCCAGCAGTGAGACAGGGAACACTGAAGCTTTCTTT; CDR3aa: CASSETGNTEAFF
v_gene: TRBV19; d_gene: .; j_gene: TRBJ2-3; len: 14; CDR3nt: TGTGCCAGTAGTAACAGTAGGGGGTCAGATACGCAGTATTTT; CDR3aa: CASSNSRGSDTQYF
v_gene: TRBV6-5; d_gene: .; j_gene: TRBJ2-7; len: 11; CDR3nt: TGTGCCAACGGAAGGGGTAGCGAGCAGTACTTC; CDR3aa: CANGRGSEQYF
v_gene: TRBV18; d_gene: .; j_gene: TRBJ2-2; len: 16; CDR3nt: TGTGCCAGCTCACCGCTCGGGACTCCAGGTACCGGGGAGCTGTTTTTT; CDR3aa: CASSPLGTPGTGELFF
v_gene: TRBV19; d_gene: TRBD1; j_gene: TRBJ1-5; len: 15; CDR3nt: TGTGCCAGTAGTGCGGGACAGCATAGCAATCAGCCCCAGCATTTT; CDR3aa: CASSAGQHSNQPQHF
v_gene: TRBV9; d_gene: TRBD1; j_gene: TRBJ2-1; len: 15; CDR3nt: TGTGCCAGCAGCTTTCGGGACAGGGGCGACGCTGAGCAGTTCTTC; CDR3aa: CASSFRDRGDAEQFF
v_gene: TRBV23-1; d_gene: .; j_gene: TRBJ2-7; len: 9; CDR3nt: TGCGCCAGAGCGTACGAGCAGTACTTC; CDR3aa: CARAYEQYF
v_gene: TRBV7-9; d_gene: .; j_gene: TRBJ1-1; len: 14; CDR3nt: TGTGCCAGCAGCTCCCATAGGGGTGGCACTGAAGCTTTCTTT; CDR3aa: CASSSHRGGTEAFF
v_gene: TRBV7-9; d_gene: .; j_gene: TRBJ1-2; len: 11; CDR3nt: TGTTCCAGCAGCCAGAGGGAAGTGAACACCTTC; CDR3aa: CSSSQREVNTF
v_gene: TRBV7-6; d_gene: TRBD2; j_gene: TRBJ2-1; len: 15; CDR3nt: TGTGCCAGCAGCCTCTGGACTAGCGGAGGCAATGAGCAGTTCTTC; CDR3aa: CASSLWTSGGNEQFF
v_gene: TRBV11-3; d_gene: TRBD2; j_gene: TRBJ2-1; len: 15; CDR3nt: TGTGCCAGCAGCCTCATACTAGCGGGGAACAATGAGCAGTTCTTC; CDR3aa: CASSLILAGNNEQFF
v_gene: TRBV13; d_gene: .; j_gene: TRBJ1-1; len: 14; CDR3nt: TGTGCCAGCAGCTTAGATGGGGGGACCACTGAAGCTTTCTTT; CDR3aa: CASSLDGGTTEAFF
v_gene: TRBV21-1; d_gene: .; j_gene: TRBJ2-7; len: 12; CDR3nt: TGTGCCAGCAGGGTTTTCGACAACGAGCAGTACTTC; CDR3aa: CASRVFDNEQYF
v_gene: TRBV7-9; d_gene: .; j_gene: TRBJ2-7; len: 14; CDR3nt: TGTGCCAGCAGCTTTATAGAGAGGCCCTACGAGCAGTACTTC; CDR3aa: CASSFIERPYEQYF
v_gene: TRBV15; d_gene: .; j_gene: TRBJ2-6; len: 16; CDR3nt: TGTGCCACCAGCAGAGAAGGAGCCTCTGGGGCCAACGTCCTGACTTTC; CDR3aa: CATSREGASGANVLTF
v_gene: TRBV2; d_gene: .; j_gene: TRBJ1-2; len: 12; CDR3nt: TGTGCCAGCATAGAGGAAAACTATGGCTACACCTTC; CDR3aa: CASIEENYGYTF
v_gene: TRBV18; d_gene: TRBD1; j_gene: TRBJ2-6; len: 19; CDR3nt: TGTGCCAGCTCATCTTCTTTAGGACAGGCTTTCTCTGGGGCCAACGTCCTGACTTTC; CDR3aa: CASSSSLGQAFSGANVLTF
v_gene: TRBV27; d_gene: TRBD1; j_gene: TRBJ2-1; len: 15; CDR3nt: TGTGCCAGCAGTTTGTTAGGACAGGCGGACAATGAGCAGTTCTTC; CDR3aa: CASSLLGQADNEQFF
v_gene: TRBV5-4; d_gene: TRBD2; j_gene: TRBJ2-2; len: 16; CDR3nt: TGTGCCAGCGGTGCCATTGGGCGGGAGGTCGCCGGGGAGCTGTTTTTT; CDR3aa: CASGAIGREVAGELFF